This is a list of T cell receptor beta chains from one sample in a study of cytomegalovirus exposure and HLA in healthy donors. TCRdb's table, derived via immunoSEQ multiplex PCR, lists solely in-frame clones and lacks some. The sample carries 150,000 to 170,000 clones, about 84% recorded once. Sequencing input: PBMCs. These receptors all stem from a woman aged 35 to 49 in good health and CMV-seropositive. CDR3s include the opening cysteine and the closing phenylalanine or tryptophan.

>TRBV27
CASRDAGLQEQYF
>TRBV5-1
CASSSTGQETQYF
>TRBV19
CASSMSGDTQYF
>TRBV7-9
CASSLGGWGANVLTF
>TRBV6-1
CASSENRQGANQPQHF
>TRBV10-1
CASSEVGGRGNEQFF
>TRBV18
CASSPGTSGRSRLDEQYF
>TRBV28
CASTIRDRFGNTIYF
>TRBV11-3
CASSNLAGSSYEQYF
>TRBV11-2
CASSRAGELFF
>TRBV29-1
CSVGWGGTEAFF
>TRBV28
CASSFWRAYEQYF
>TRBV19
CASSLTSGYQETQYF
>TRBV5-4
CASSLLTSGRGYADTQYF
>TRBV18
CASSSLGLAGVNKAGELFF
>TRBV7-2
CASSLSLNTEAFF
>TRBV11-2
CASSPPTGELFF
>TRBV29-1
CSVGQGEYEQYF
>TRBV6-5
CASRPGLVAKNIQYF
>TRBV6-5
CASRPGLAFNEQFF
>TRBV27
CASRKLAGVREQYF
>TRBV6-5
CASSFGTSGSRETQYF